The clone carrying this TCR beta chain was detected once. Antigen unknown. Both 60 Vbeta primers and 13 Jbeta primers went into the PCR. Repertoires were generated with immunoSEQ multiplex PCR, while TCRdb's copy carries only in-frame clones and drops some. The sample yields 83,000 or so clones, about 75% seen once. The entry originates in a study of cytomegalovirus exposure and HLA in healthy donors. About the study: Drawn from HLA-typed donors, 80 million to 95 million unique TCRs were held in an early data release.

Study findings and constraints: Later, TCR association rates were found to vary by HLA locus, highest for DRB1 and lowest for HLA-C. In an earlier analysis, productive rearrangement rates for most beta V segments clustered near 87% or 30%. The authors assumed roughly uniform sequencing depth across donors for presence/absence analyses.

V shed 2 bases, J shed 2 bases, and the junction held 9 bases outside the gene matches. This CDR3 is built from 17 residues. Germline V CDR1 and CDR2: SGHTA, FQGNSA. Sequenced sample: PBMCs. The chain carries TRBV7-2 and TRBJ1-5, with 7 bases identical to TRBD1. This sequence originates from a female donor in good health and CMV-seronegative. CDR3 protein: CASSLRSGGEGNQPQHF. The CDR3 coding sequence is TGTGCCAGCAGCTTACGGTCAGGGGGTGAAGGCAATCAGCCCCAGCATTTT.